This T cell receptor (beta chain) was documented in a study of blood T cell repertoires in COVID-19. It was during active infection that Seattle patients were enrolled and then longitudinally followed. Per the authors' pipeline: Counts of nucleated cells, estimated from reference gene primer amplification, were obtained. TCRdb's copy holds only in-frame clones and misses some; the assay was immunoSEQ multiplex PCR. V, J and clone size derive from that table, while D and trimming were established from the DNA sequence. Among some 200,000 clones listed, roughly 94% were seen once. Germline V gene lookup returns CDR1 LNHDA and CDR2 SQIVND (reference sequence). This CDR3 is built from 14 residues. Trimming removed 1 base at V and 0 bases at J, with 6 bases between.

The sequenced sample was peripheral blood. The TCR was taken from a man aged 30 to 45 with COVID-19, enrolled during active disease. The chain is built from TRBV19 and TRBJ1-1; D is unclear. The DNA of the CDR3 is TGTGCCAGTAGTATAGCCGGTATGAACACTGAAGCTTTCTTT. This sequence encodes CASSIAGMNTEAFF.